These T cell receptor beta chains were read from a single sample in a study of blood T cell repertoires in COVID-19. Repertoires were generated with immunoSEQ multiplex PCR, while TCRdb's copy carries only in-frame clones and drops some. The sample lists 70,000 to 90,000 clones; roughly 86% were seen once. Sample: peripheral blood. The receptors were sampled from a woman at least 80 years old with acute or convalescent COVID-19. CDR3s include the opening cysteine and the closing phenylalanine or tryptophan.

>TRBV5-8|TRBJ1-4
CASSLFRGHPNEKLFF
>TRBV28|TRBJ2-7
CASTAGGIYEQYF
>TRBV11-3|TRBJ2-3
CASSTTSGGTDTQYF
>TRBV27|TRBJ2-7
CASSPLGGSYEQYF
>TRBV19|TRBJ1-2
CASSMDRGRDGYTF
>TRBV7-8|TRBJ2-2
CASSSSDTGVLNTGELFF
>TRBV19|TRBJ1-2
CASRWTGSNGYTF
>TRBV5-4|TRBJ2-2
CASSPGSGLPGELFF
>TRBV4-1|TRBJ2-7
CASSQYFGGVSSEQYF
>TRBV4-1|TRBJ2-1
CASSYSGTSGNNEQFF
>TRBV19|TRBJ2-3
CASSKSKGDTQYF
>TRBV24-1|TRBJ1-2
CATSLGQGDSSGYTF